The rows below give T cell receptor beta chains drawn from one sample of a study of brain T cells in children with intractable seizures. Sequenced by immunoSEQ multiplex PCR; TCRdb stores in-frame clones only, minus some. The profile covers hundreds of thousands of clones, with 93% appearing a single time and roughly 6% taken by the ten largest. Source: peripheral blood, taken 4 to 5 months after surgery. The receptors come from a boy younger than two with tuberous sclerosis and intractable seizures. The CDR3 runs from the conserved cysteine through the conserved F or W. The order of the fields is J gene, V gene, CDR3 protein.

>TRBJ2-1|TRBV10-3
CAISDPPSSYSSYNEQFF
>TRBJ1-2|TRBV6-1
CASSEASRIAYYGYTF
>TRBJ1-2|TRBV7-9
CASSLSGTGVGYTF
>TRBJ1-2|TRBV6-5
CASQAGLQARYGYTF
>TRBJ2-3|TRBV7-6
CASSGETSGSTDTQYF
>TRBJ2-6|TRBV6-5
CASEATSSGANVLTF
>TRBJ1-1|TRBV19
CASSFQPGHFEAFF
>TRBJ2-7|TRBV10-3
CAISSNYEQYF
>TRBJ2-5|TRBV6-6
CASSYSTLWGVETQYF
>TRBJ1-2|TRBV6-6
CASSSPLGQGVQGYTF
>TRBJ2-1|TRBV19
CASSIWDREPHGQFF
>TRBJ2-3|TRBV6-5
CASSRGLAGTDTQYF
>TRBJ1-1|TRBV5-1
CASTQTQGVFTEAFF
>TRBJ1-1|TRBV11-2
CASSSRAGGTEAFF
>TRBJ2-7|TRBV25-1
CASSVSYEQYF
>TRBJ1-2|TRBV6-5
CASSQGQGSGGYTF
>TRBJ1-1|TRBV7-6
CASSNRVGAFF
>TRBJ2-1|TRBV2
CASSEYAGQPMDEQFF
>TRBJ2-3|TRBV2
CASLSDTQYF
>TRBJ1-1|TRBV5-1
CASSSPHEAFF
>TRBJ2-1|TRBV4-2
CASSKYQVRRSSYNEQFF
>TRBJ1-5|TRBV24-1
CATSEGGQRPNQPQHF
>TRBJ2-7|TRBV10-3
CAIKTGTGNYEQYF
>TRBJ2-1|TRBV29-1
CSVGTSANNEQFF
>TRBJ2-7|TRBV12-3/TRBV12-4
CASSSPGGYEQYF
>TRBJ1-5|TRBV12-3/TRBV12-4
CASSLSGTQPQHF
>TRBJ2-1|TRBV2
CASCKWAGMDEQFF
>TRBJ2-3|TRBV15
CATRLASRTDTQYF
>TRBJ2-1|TRBV28
CASSLHLRERGYNEQFF
>TRBJ1-2|TRBV5-1
CASSLASEANYGYTF
>TRBJ2-2|TRBV6-5
CASSYIPASSTGELFF
>TRBJ1-2|TRBV9
CASTKTGTGNDYGYTF
>TRBJ1-2|TRBV25-1
CASSDGLGTYGYTF
>TRBJ2-7|TRBV11-3
CASSQLPLDSYEQYF
>TRBJ2-6|TRBV9
CASSASGTLARSGANVLTF